The 2 T cell receptor beta chains given below trace back to one sample, sequenced in a study of T cells in Graves' hyperthyroidism and ophthalmopathy. The CDR3 regions of TCR beta were amplified from RNA transcripts. RT-PCR in the first round (using the HTBI primer set) targeted the TCR CDR3. TCRdb re-analysed the multiplex PCR reads in MiXCR, keeping a single row per CDR3 protein. The sample lists around 110,000 distinct CDR3 sequences, 15% to 20% seen once, with around two fifths in the top ten. The material sequenced was blood. The receptors come from a woman aged 45-60 years with Graves' hyperthyroidism.

This clonotype was found many times. The CDR3 DNA follows: TGTGCCAGCAGAACACTAGACGAGCAGTTCTTC. Protein product: CASRTLDEQFF. The chain links TRBV11-2 to TRBJ2-1, with D possibly matching TRBD2 (5 bases). CDR1 and CDR2 from the germline V gene are SGHAT and FQNNGV. The CDR3 is 11 residues long. The V end was cut by 6 bases, the J end by 10 bases, with 10 bases between.

The V gene is TRBV11-2, the J gene TRBJ2-1, with 10 bases that match TRBD2. V dropped 5 bases and J dropped 10; count of bases not matched to a gene: 5. Germline V gene data show CDR1 as SGHAT and CDR2 as FQNNGV. This CDR3 is built from 13 residues. CDR3 nucleotides: TGTGCCAGCAGCCGACTAGCGGGTCAAGAGCAGTTCTTC. It yields the protein CASSRLAGQEQFF. Together with reference TRBV11-2 and TRBJ2-1, the CDR3 gives the full variable domain: EAGVAQSPRYKIIEKRQSVAFWCNPISGHATLYWYQQILGQGPKLLIQFQNNGVVDDSQLPKDRFSAERLKGVDSTLKIQPAKLEDSAVYLCASSRLAGQEQFFGPGTRLTVL.